This record looks at one T cell receptor (beta chain) sequence and its context. As yet, its antigen is unknown. Eight distinct reactions (per sample) were used to make the cDNA. Both TCRalpha and TCRbeta cDNA were subjected to two nested PCRs lasting about 15 and 9 cycles. TCRdb reprocessed the 5' RACE reads and keeps a single row for each CDR3 protein, giving no DNA. The sample has around 400,000 distinct CDR3 sequences. Germline CDR1 LGHNA, CDR2 YSLEER. The CDR3 has 17 residues. These data come from a study of monozygotic twins with inflammatory bowel disease. General study points: Results did not support any single strong IBD-associated signal or clonotype.

The sequenced sample was blood. The chain combines TRBV4-3 with TRBJ1-6; TCRdb gives TRBD1 as the D gene, but with no DNA this cannot be confirmed. The TCR sequence derives from a human donor with ulcerative colitis or Crohn's disease, or a healthy co-twin of an affected twin (not recorded which). This CDR3 reads CASSQELAAWGNSPLHF.